A few counts support the clone carrying this T cell receptor beta chain. What it recognizes is unknown. This record comes from a study of CD8+CD57+ T cells in acquired aplastic anemia. As for the study in general: Sorted CD4+ and CD8+ cells yielded around 3.3 ug of DNA on average. Some 10 million reads were obtained on average for healthy donor CD4+ cells. Study-wide results and limits: Patients did not significantly differ from controls in CD8+ Simpson's diversity. Patients and controls turned out to have 25 to 35 CD8+ CDR3 sequences in common.

TCR beta VDJ combinations and CDR3 sequences were profiled from genomic DNA. TCRdb ran MiXCR on the reads and lists one entry per CDR3 protein. The sample gives roughly 64,000 distinct CDR3 sequences, 55% of which show up once; 2% to 2.5% is in the top ten. V was pared by 4 bases and J by 2 bases, with 15 bases between. The CDR3 extends over 15 amino acids. Germline V CDR1 and CDR2: SQVTM, ANQGSEA. What was sequenced was sorted CD4+, CD8+, or CD8+CD57+ T cells (not recorded which) from PBMCs. The origin of this receptor is a human donor in good health, serving as a control. The chain carries TRBV29-1 and TRBJ1-5, with D perhaps TRBD1 (5 bases). CDR3 DNA: TGCAGCGTTGGGGACGGGGTTTTGGGCAATCAGCCCCAGCATTTT. As protein: CSVGDGVLGNQPQHF.